These 32 T cell receptor beta chains came from one sample sequenced in a study of T cells in Graves' hyperthyroidism and ophthalmopathy. Amplification targeted TCR beta CDR3 regions from RNA transcripts. TCR CDR3 regions were first amplified by RT-PCR with HTBI primers. TCRdb reanalysed the multiplex PCR reads using MiXCR and keeps one entry per CDR3 protein. The sample lists hundreds of thousands of distinct CDR3 sequences; approximately 15% were seen once. The sequencing sample was made of blood. Source of these receptors: a woman aged 55-70 years with Graves' ophthalmopathy.

The CDR3, as DNA: TGCAGTGCTAGGATAACAGGGGGTCGAGAGACCCAGTACTTC. Translation: CSARITGGRETQYF. This chain joins TRBV20-1 and TRBJ2-5; 8 bases line up with TRBD1. The length of the CDR3 is 14 residues. Germline V CDR1 and CDR2: DFQATT, SNEGSKA (reference sequence). V gave up 3 bases and J gave up 4 bases; unmatched junction bases: 7.

This clonotype was recorded a few times. The chain has TRBV19 and TRBJ2-1; weak D call: TRBD1 (5 bases). The CDR3 is 15 amino acids. V was shortened by 3 bases and J by 0 bases, with 9 bases between the two germline ends. CDR1 is LNHDA and CDR2 is SQIVND in the germline V gene (reference sequence). The chain's CDR3 is CASSMGQSSYNEQFF. The CDR3 DNA sequence: TGTGCCAGTAGTATGGGGCAGAGCTCCTACAATGAGCAGTTCTTC.

This clonotype was detected a few times. At one end, the junction sequence differs from germline, possibly due to a read error. This chain joins TRBV9 and TRBJ1-1, with D hard to call. The CDR3 runs to 15 residues. Looked up from germline, CDR1 is SGDLS and CDR2 is YYNGEE. CDR3 DNA sequence: TGTGCCAGCAGCACGTATCCGTCCGCGAACACTGAAACTTTCTTT. Protein product: CASSTYPSANTETFF.

This clonotype has a handful of counts. The genes are TRBV9 and TRBJ2-3; 7 positions agree with TRBD2. The germline gives CDR1 SGDLS, CDR2 YYNGEE. The CDR3 contains 16 residues. Trimming cost V 0 bases and J 1 base; bases outside gene matches: 5. The CDR3 loop reads CASSVAPSGRTDTQYF. CDR3 in DNA: TGTGCCAGCAGCGTAGCTCCTAGCGGACGCACAGATACGCAGTATTTT.

This clonotype showed up just a few times. V is TRBV19 and J is TRBJ2-1; 8 bases fit TRBD2. Germline V gives CDR1 LNHDA, CDR2 SQIVND (reference sequence). The CDR3 runs 15 residues. Trimming removed 3 bases from V and 7 bases from J; junction bases left unmatched: 8. The CDR3 here is CASSIDSGGGNEQFF. CDR3 nucleotide sequence: TGTGCCAGTAGTATCGACAGCGGGGGAGGGAATGAGCAGTTCTTC.

This clonotype has a count of ten or more. The rearrangement joins TRBV28 to TRBJ1-1, with 8 bases lining up with TRBD1. Trimming took 7 bases from V and 6 from J; bases not matched to a gene: 10. The CDR3 is 14 amino acids. CDR1 and CDR2 from the germline V gene are MDHEN and SYDVKM. Here the CDR3 reads CASTPGTGYPEAFF. In DNA, the CDR3 is TGTGCCAGCACCCCAGGGACAGGCTACCCTGAAGCTTTCTTT. The variable domain in full, completed from reference TRBV28 and TRBJ1-1, reads DVKVTQSSRYLVKRTGEKVFLECVQDMDHENMFWYRQDPGLGLRLIYFSYDVKMKEKGDIPEGYSVSREKKERFSLILESASTNQTSMYLCASTPGTGYPEAFFGQGTRLTVV.

This clonotype was observed at least ten times. CDR3 nucleotides: TGTGCCAGCAGTTACTCCGGAGGGGGCGCGAGTAATTCACCCCTCCACTTT. Translating it yields CASSYSGGGASNSPLHF. The rearrangement joins TRBV6-5 to TRBJ1-6; 7 bases are shared with TRBD1. Per germline, CDR1 MNHEY and CDR2 SVGAGI. The CDR3 has 17 residues. The V and J ends lost 0 bases and 6 bases, in that order; junction bases with no gene match: 8.

A remark on this clonotype: This sequence may be a read error, since a much larger clone differs from it by one base. This chain uses TRBV7-2 with TRBJ2-2; D might be TRBD2 (5 bases). Germline V gene sequence: CDR1 SGHTA, CDR2 FQGNSA. The CDR3 has 13 amino acids. The CDR3 reads CASIDANTGELVF. The CDR3 nucleotides read TGTGCCAGCATCGATGCGAACACCGGGGAGCTGGTTTTT.

The table lists this clonotype with a few counts. This chain links TRBV4-2 with TRBJ2-7; 8 bases agree with TRBD2. V lost 0 bases, J lost 1 base, and 8 bases stayed unmatched. From germline, CDR1 is LGHNA and CDR2 YNFKEQ. The CDR3 runs to 17 residues. CDR3 residues: CASSQDYSGRLSYEQYF. The CDR3 bases are TGTGCCAGCAGCCAAGATTACAGCGGGAGACTGTCCTACGAGCAGTACTTC.

This clonotype was seen ten or more times. The gene calls are TRBV29-1 and TRBJ2-2; 7 positions agree with TRBD1. Trimming cost V 5 bases and J 0 bases; bases outside gene matches: 3. The CDR3 totals 14 residues. CDR1 SQVTM and CDR2 ANQGSEA come from the germline V gene. This CDR3 is CSVTGTANTGELFF. The CDR3 bases are TGCAGCGTTACCGGGACAGCGAACACCGGGGAGCTGTTTTTT.

Here the CDR3 reads CASSLGEYGNTIYF. Written as DNA, the CDR3 is TGTGCCAGCAGTTTAGGAGAATACGGAAACACCATATATTTT. The chain couples TRBV12-3 or TRBV12-4 to TRBJ1-3; D remains ambiguous. V lost 1 base, J lost 4 bases, and 8 bases lay in between. CDR3 length: 14 residues.

In this sample, this clonotype turned up many times. The chain recombines TRBV7-9 with TRBJ1-1; 7 bases map to TRBD1. Per germline, CDR1 SEHNR and CDR2 FQNEAQ (reference sequence). V lost 1 base to trimming and J lost 1 base; unmatched junction nucleotides: 0. This CDR3 is 14 amino acids long. The CDR3 region is CASSLEGANTEAFF. The CDR3 nucleotides are TGTGCCAGCAGCTTAGAGGGGGCGAACACTGAAGCTTTCTTT.

This chain connects TRBV4-3 to TRBJ1-2; TRBD1 might be the D (6 bases). Looked up from germline, CDR1 is LGHNA and CDR2 is YSLEER. Trimming left V 0 bases short and J 7 bases short, with 18 bases between. The length of the CDR3 is 16 residues. The CDR3 loop is CASSQDAHRDGIGYTF. CDR3 nucleotide sequence: TGCGCCAGCAGCCAAGATGCTCACAGGGATGGAATTGGCTACACCTTC.

This clonotype turned up a few times. At one boundary the junction diverges from the germline segment, which might be a read error. This chain connects TRBV27 to TRBJ1-1; 7 bases line up with TRBD1. Germline CDR1 reads MNHEY; CDR2 reads SMNVEV (reference sequence). The CDR3 loop spans 14 amino acids. The CDR3: CASRIPGGDTEAFF. The CDR3 nucleotides read TGTGCCAGCAGAATACCAGGGGGGGACACTGAAGCCTTCTTT.

This clonotype came up a few times. The chain recombines TRBV20-1 with TRBJ2-7; no firm D call. V dropped 2 bases and J dropped 3 bases, with 14 bases sitting between them. The CDR3 spans 14 residues. Per the germline V gene, CDR1 is DFQATT and CDR2 is SNEGSKA (reference sequence). The CDR3: CSARPHSPLYEQYF. Here the CDR3 DNA reads TGCAGTGCTAGACCCCACTCTCCCCTCTACGAGCAGTACTTC.

This clonotype came up many times. V usage is TRBV28 and J usage is TRBJ2-7, with D hard to call. Trimming removed 2 bases at V and 3 bases at J, with 5 bases between. The CDR3 is made up of 12 amino acids. The germline CDR1 and CDR2 sequences are MDHEN and SYDVKM. CDR3 sequence reads: CASSLGDYEQYF. The CDR3 DNA sequence: TGTGCCAGCAGTTTAGGGGACTACGAGCAGTACTTC.

The rearrangement uses TRBV5-8 and TRBJ1-4; weak D call: TRBD1 (6 bases). Germline lookup yields CDR1 SGHTS and CDR2 YDEGEE. V was trimmed by 1 base and J by 7 bases, leaving 17 bases between them. The CDR3 sequence is 16 residues long. The chain's CDR3 is CASSLLPGAGSEKLFF. CDR3 nucleotide sequence: TGTGCCAGCAGCTTGCTCCCAGGGGCTGGGAGTGAAAAACTGTTTTTT.

V usage is TRBV4-3 and J usage is TRBJ2-3, with TRBD2 matching over 11 bases. The J segment lost 5 bases and the V segment lost 0 bases, leaving 7 bases of the junction unmatched. The CDR3 has 17 amino acids. CDR1 is LGHNA and CDR2 is YSLEER in the germline V gene. The CDR3 DNA sequence: TGCGCCAGCAGCCAAGAATCGCGGCTAGCGGGGGGAGATACGCAGTATTTT. Its protein product is CASSQESRLAGGDTQYF.

The rearrangement joins TRBV20-1 to TRBJ1-1, with D possibly being TRBD1 (6 bases). The CDR3 runs to 13 residues. Germline V CDR1 and CDR2: DFQATT, SNEGSKA (reference sequence). The V gene lost 7 bases and the J gene lost 5 bases, with 17 bases spanning the gap. CDR3 nucleotides: TGCAGTGTCGCTGAAGGGGGAGGAACTGAAGCTTTCTTT. It yields the protein CSVAEGGGTEAFF.

This clonotype was detected ten times or more. The V gene is TRBV6-1, the J gene TRBJ2-1; 9 positions match TRBD1. V shed 5 bases, J shed 5 bases, and the junction held 13 bases outside the gene matches. The CDR3 runs to 17 residues. Germline-derived CDR1 and CDR2 are MNHNS and SASEGT. The CDR3 DNA sequence: TGTGCCAGCAGTTTAGTTTTCGGGACAGGGACTCACAATGAGCAGTTCTTC. As protein: CASSLVFGTGTHNEQFF.

This clonotype was counted between two and nine times. CDR3 loop: CSVAGTGVLANYGYTF. The CDR3 DNA is TGCAGCGTTGCCGGGACAGGCGTATTAGCTAACTATGGCTACACCTTC. This chain uses TRBV29-1 with TRBJ1-2, with 8 bases fitting TRBD1. With 4 bases clipped from V and 0 bases from J, the junction kept 10 bases outside the gene matches. This CDR3 has 16 amino acids. CDR1 is SQVTM, CDR2 ANQGSEA, per germline.

This clonotype was detected ten times or more. The V call is TRBV7-2, the J call TRBJ1-5, with TRBD1 identical over 8 bases. This CDR3 contains 15 residues. Trimming removed 4 bases from V and 0 bases from J; junction bases left unmatched: 2. Germline lookup yields CDR1 SGHTA and CDR2 FQGNSA. CDR3 amino acids: CASSWTGSSNQPQHF. As DNA, the CDR3 is TGTGCCAGCAGCTGGACAGGGAGTAGCAATCAGCCCCAGCATTTT.

This clonotype was seen only a few times. This chain links TRBV9 with TRBJ2-3; D uncertain. This CDR3 is 13 amino acids long. Germline CDR1 SGDLS, CDR2 YYNGEE. V was trimmed by 4 bases and J by 6 bases, leaving 12 bases between them. This chain's CDR3 is CASSMANADTQYF. CDR3 sequence (DNA): TGTGCCAGCAGCATGGCAAATGCGGATACGCAGTATTTT.

This clonotype was detected ten times or more. The rearrangement joins TRBV5-1 to TRBJ1-1; tentatively, D is TRBD1 (6 bases). CDR3 length: 16 amino acids. Germline V gene lookup returns CDR1 SGHRS and CDR2 YFSETQ. Trimming left V 0 bases short and J 0 bases short, with 12 bases between. The CDR3 DNA sequence: TGCGCCAGCAGCTTGGGTACAGGGCTTATGAACACTGAAGCTTTCTTT. Translated, it gives CASSLGTGLMNTEAFF.

This clonotype was seen repeatedly, ten times or more. The CDR3 region is CSASRAALDTEAFF. CDR3 DNA sequence: TGCAGTGCCTCCCGGGCGGCCTTGGACACTGAAGCTTTCTTT. This chain connects TRBV20-1 to TRBJ1-1; D remains unclear. The germline V and J ends were trimmed by 6 bases and 3 bases, with 17 bases remaining between them. Per the germline V gene, CDR1 is DFQATT and CDR2 is SNEGSKA (reference sequence). This CDR3 comprises 14 residues.

This rearrangement joins TRBV20-1 to TRBJ2-3; D is unclear. CDR1 DFQATT and CDR2 SNEGSKA come from the germline V gene (reference sequence). Trimming left V 5 bases short and J 0 bases short, with 15 bases between. CDR3 length: 15 amino acids. The CDR3 sequence: CSAPRGEVSTDTQYF. Here the CDR3 DNA reads TGCAGTGCTCCTAGAGGCGAGGTTAGCACAGATACGCAGTATTTT.

The chain is built from TRBV7-2 and TRBJ1-2, with D perhaps TRBD1 (6 bases). V was cut by 4 bases and J by 4 bases, with 10 bases left in between. The CDR3 loop spans 13 amino acids. CDR1 is SGHTA and CDR2 is FQGNSA in the germline V gene. This chain's CDR3 is CASSSRQAYGYTF. The CDR3, as DNA: TGTGCCAGCAGCTCGAGACAGGCCTATGGCTACACCTTC.

In this sample, this clonotype turned up many times. This rearrangement joins TRBV5-1 to TRBJ1-1, with a possible D match to TRBD1 (6 bases). The length of the CDR3 is 14 residues. The germline V and J ends were trimmed by 6 bases and 4 bases, with 16 bases remaining between them. CDR1 SGHRS and CDR2 YFSETQ come from the germline V gene. CDR3 sequence reads: CASNTGGRGTEAFF. CDR3 coding DNA: TGCGCCAGCAATACGGGGGGCAGAGGCACTGAAGCTTTCTTT. The whole variable domain, remainder taken from reference TRBV5-1 and TRBJ1-1, is KAGVTQTPRYLIKTRGQQVTLSCSPISGHRSVSWYQQTPGQGLQFLFEYFSETQRNKGNFPGRFSGRQFSNSRSEMNVSTLELGDSALYLCASNTGGRGTEAFFGQGTRLTVV.

There are a few counts of this clonotype. The V and J genes are TRBV24-1 and TRBJ2-1; 7 bases fit TRBD1. Trimming took 6 bases from V and 6 from J; bases not matched to a gene: 4. The CDR3 has 13 amino acids. Per the germline V gene, CDR1 is KGHDR and CDR2 is SFDVKD. The CDR3, as DNA: TGTGCCACCAGTCACCCAGGGGGCAATGAGCAGTTCTTC. This codes for CATSHPGGNEQFF.

Many counts were recorded for this clonotype. J is TRBJ2-3 and V is TRBV30, with 8 bases identical to TRBD2. This CDR3 is built from 14 residues. The J segment lost 5 bases and the V segment lost 4 bases, leaving 8 bases of the junction unmatched. The germline V gene encodes CDR1 GTSNPN and CDR2 SVGIG (reference sequence). The CDR3 loop is CAWITAGAGDTQYF. In nucleotides, the CDR3 is TGTGCCTGGATAACAGCGGGAGCCGGAGATACGCAGTATTTT. Using reference TRBV30 and TRBJ2-3 for the parts outside the CDR3, the full variable domain is SQTIHQWPATLVQPVGSPLSLECTVEGTSNPNLYWYRQAAGRGLQLLFYSVGIGQISSEVPQNLSASRPQDRQFILSSKKLLLSDSGFYLCAWITAGAGDTQYFGPGTRLTVL.

The sample holds many counts of this clonotype. This chain links TRBV20-1 with TRBJ2-7; possibly TRBD2 for D (5 bases). Trimming took 1 base from V and 0 from J, leaving 10 bases between them. Germline loops: CDR1 DFQATT, CDR2 SNEGSKA (reference sequence). The CDR3 extends over 14 amino acids. For the CDR3, the DNA is TGCAGTGCTAGAGCCCCTAGCCGCTCCTACGAGCAGTACTTC. Translation: CSARAPSRSYEQYF.

V is TRBV19 and J is TRBJ2-3; D perhaps matches TRBD1 (5 bases). Germline V gene data show CDR1 as LNHDA and CDR2 as SQIVND (reference sequence). The CDR3 length is 13 residues. V lost 5 bases and J 6 bases, leaving 12 bases between the germline ends. The CDR3 nucleotides are TGTGCCAGTAGTTCGAACCAGGGCGATACGCAGTATTTT. It codes for CASSSNQGDTQYF.